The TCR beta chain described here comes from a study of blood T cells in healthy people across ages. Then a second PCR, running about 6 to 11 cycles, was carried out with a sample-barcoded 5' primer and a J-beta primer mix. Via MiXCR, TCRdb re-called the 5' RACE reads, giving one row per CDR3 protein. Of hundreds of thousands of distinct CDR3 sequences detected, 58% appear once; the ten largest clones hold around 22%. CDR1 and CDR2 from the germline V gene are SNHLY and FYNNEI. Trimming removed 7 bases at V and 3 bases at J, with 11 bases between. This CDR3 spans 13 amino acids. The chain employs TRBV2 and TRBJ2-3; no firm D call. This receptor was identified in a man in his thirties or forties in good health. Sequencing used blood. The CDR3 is CASTLDQTDTQYF. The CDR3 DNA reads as TGTGCCAGCACCCTCGACCAGACAGATACGCAGTATTTT.